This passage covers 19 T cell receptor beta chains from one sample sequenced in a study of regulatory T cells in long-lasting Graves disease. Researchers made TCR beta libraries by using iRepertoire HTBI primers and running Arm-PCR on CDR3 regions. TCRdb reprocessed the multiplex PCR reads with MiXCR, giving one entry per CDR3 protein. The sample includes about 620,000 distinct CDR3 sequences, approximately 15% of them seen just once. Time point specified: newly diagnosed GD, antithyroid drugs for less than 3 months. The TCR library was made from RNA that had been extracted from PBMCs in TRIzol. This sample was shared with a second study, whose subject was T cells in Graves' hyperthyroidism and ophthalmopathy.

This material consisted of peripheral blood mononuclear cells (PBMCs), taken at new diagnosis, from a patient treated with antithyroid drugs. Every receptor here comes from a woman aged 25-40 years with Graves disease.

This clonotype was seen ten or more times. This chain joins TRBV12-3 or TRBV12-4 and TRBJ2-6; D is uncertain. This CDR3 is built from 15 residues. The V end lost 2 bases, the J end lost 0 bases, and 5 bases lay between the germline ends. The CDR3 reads CASSLSLSGANVLTF. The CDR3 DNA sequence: TGTGCCAGCAGTTTATCTCTCTCTGGGGCCAACGTCCTGACTTTC.

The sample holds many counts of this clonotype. CDR3 sequence reads: CASRAGTGGSETQYF. The CDR3 DNA reads as TGTGCCAGCAGAGCCGGTACAGGGGGCTCGGAGACCCAGTACTTC. The chain is built from TRBV6-1 and TRBJ2-5, with 9 bases aligning to TRBD1. In germline, CDR1 is MNHNS, CDR2 SASEGT. The CDR3 sequence is 15 residues long. Germline trimming cut 6 bases from V and 5 bases from J; bases unmatched to any gene: 10.

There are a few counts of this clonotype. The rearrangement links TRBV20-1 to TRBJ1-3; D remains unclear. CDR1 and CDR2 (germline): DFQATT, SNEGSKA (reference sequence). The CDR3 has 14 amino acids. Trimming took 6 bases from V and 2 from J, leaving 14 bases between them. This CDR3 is CSAPPEIPGNTIYF. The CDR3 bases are TGCAGTGCCCCCCCGGAGATCCCTGGAAACACCATATATTTT.

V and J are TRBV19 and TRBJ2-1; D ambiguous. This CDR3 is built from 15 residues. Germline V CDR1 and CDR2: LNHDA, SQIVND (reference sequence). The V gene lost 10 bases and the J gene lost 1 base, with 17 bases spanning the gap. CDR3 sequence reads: CATLPDGLSYNEQFF. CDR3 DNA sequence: TGTGCCACCCTACCAGACGGGCTATCCTACAATGAGCAGTTCTTC.

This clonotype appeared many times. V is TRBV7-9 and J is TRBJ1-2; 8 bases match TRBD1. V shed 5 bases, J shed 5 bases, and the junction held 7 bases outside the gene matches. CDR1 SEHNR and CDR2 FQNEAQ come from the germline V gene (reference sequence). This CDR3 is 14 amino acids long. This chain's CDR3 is CASSQSDRDYGYTF. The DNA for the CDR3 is TGTGCCAGCAGCCAGTCGGACAGGGATTATGGCTACACCTTC.

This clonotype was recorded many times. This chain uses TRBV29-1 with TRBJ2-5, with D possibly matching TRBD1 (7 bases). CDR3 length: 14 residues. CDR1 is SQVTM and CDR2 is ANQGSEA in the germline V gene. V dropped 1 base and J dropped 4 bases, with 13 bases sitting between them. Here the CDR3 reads CSVEVGGTVETQYF. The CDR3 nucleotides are TGCAGCGTTGAAGTAGGAGGGACAGTAGAGACCCAGTACTTC. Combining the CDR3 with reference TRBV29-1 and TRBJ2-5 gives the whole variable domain SAVISQKPSRDICQRGTSLTIQCQVDSQVTMMFWYRQQPGQSLTLIATANQGSEATYESGFVIDKFPISRPNLTFSTLTVSNMSPEDSSIYLCSVEVGGTVETQYFGPGTRLLVL.

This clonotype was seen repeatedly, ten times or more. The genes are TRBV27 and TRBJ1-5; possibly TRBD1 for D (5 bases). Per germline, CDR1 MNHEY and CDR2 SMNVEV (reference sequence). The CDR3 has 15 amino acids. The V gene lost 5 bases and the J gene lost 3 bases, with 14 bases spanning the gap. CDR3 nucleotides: TGTGCCAGCAGTCCGGGCGGGACCTTCAATCAGCCCCAGCATTTT. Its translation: CASSPGGTFNQPQHF.

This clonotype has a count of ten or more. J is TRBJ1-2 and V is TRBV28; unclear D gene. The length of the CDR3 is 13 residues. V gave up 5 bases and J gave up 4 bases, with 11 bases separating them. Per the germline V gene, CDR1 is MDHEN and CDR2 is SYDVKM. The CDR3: CASSRGGSYGYTF. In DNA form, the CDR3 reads TGTGCCAGCAGTCGGGGTGGGTCCTATGGCTACACCTTC.

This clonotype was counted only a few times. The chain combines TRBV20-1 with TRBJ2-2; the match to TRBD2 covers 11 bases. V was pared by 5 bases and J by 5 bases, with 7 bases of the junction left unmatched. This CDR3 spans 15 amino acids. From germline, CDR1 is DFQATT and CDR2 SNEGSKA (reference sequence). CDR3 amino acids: CSAFRLAGITGELFF. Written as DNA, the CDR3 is TGCAGTGCTTTCCGACTAGCGGGGATTACCGGGGAGCTGTTTTTT.

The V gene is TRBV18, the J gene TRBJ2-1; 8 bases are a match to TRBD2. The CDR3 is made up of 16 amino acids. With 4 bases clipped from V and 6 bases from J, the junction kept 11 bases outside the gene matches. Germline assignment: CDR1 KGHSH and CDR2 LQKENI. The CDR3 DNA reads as TGTGCCAGCTCACGAGACCTCGGGACTAGGCCCAATGAGCAGTTCTTC. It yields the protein CASSRDLGTRPNEQFF.

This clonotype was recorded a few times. CDR3 DNA sequence: TGTGCCAGCAGTTTAAACGCCCAACTCCGTACGCAGTATTTT. Encoded protein: CASSLNAQLRTQYF. The chain carries TRBV27 and TRBJ2-3; no clear D. This CDR3 is built from 14 residues. The V gene's germline CDR1 is MNHEY and CDR2 SMNVEV (reference sequence). V gave up 2 bases and J gave up 8 bases, with 14 bases separating them.

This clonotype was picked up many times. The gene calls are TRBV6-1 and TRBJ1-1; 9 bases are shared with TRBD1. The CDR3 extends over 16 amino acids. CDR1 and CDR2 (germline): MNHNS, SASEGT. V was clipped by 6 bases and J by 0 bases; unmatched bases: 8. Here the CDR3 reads CASSRDRVGLNTEAFF. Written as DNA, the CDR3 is TGTGCCAGCAGCAGGGACAGGGTCGGTTTGAACACTGAAGCTTTCTTT.

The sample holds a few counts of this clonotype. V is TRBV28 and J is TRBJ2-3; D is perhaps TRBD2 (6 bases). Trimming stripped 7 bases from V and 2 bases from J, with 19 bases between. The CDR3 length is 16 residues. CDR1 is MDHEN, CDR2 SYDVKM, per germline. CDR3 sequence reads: CASMVRLGSITDTQYF. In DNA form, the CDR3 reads TGTGCCAGCATGGTTAGACTAGGATCAATCACAGATACGCAGTATTTT.

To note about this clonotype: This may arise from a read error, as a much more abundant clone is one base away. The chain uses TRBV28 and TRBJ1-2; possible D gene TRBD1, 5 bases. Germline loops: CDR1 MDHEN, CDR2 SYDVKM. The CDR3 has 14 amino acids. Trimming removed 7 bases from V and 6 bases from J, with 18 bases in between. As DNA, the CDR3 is TGTGCCAGCAATCCCGGGTCGGGGGGACATGGCTACACCTTC. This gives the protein CASNPGSGGHGYTF.

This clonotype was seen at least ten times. The CDR3 protein is CATSDPGRNTGELFF. The CDR3 DNA is TGTGCCACCAGTGACCCGGGACGGAACACCGGGGAGCTGTTTTTT. This sequence joins TRBV24-1 and TRBJ2-2, with D perhaps given as TRBD1 or TRBD2 (5 bases each). CDR3 length equals 15 residues. Trimming left V 4 bases short and J 1 base short, with 9 bases between. CDR1 and CDR2 (germline): KGHDR, SFDVKD.

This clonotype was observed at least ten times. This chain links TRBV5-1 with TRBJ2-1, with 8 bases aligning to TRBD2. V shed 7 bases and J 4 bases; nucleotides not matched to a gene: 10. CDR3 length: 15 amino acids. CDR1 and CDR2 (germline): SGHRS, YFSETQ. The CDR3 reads CASGRLAQNYNEQFF. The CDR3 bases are TGCGCCAGCGGGCGACTAGCGCAGAATTACAATGAGCAGTTCTTC.

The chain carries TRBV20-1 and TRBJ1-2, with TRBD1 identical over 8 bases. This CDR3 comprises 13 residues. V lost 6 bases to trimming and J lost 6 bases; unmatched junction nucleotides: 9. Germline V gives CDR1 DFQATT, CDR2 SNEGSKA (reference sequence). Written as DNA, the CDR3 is TGCAGTGCGGATAGGACAGGGAAAGATGGCTACACCTTC. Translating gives CSADRTGKDGYTF.

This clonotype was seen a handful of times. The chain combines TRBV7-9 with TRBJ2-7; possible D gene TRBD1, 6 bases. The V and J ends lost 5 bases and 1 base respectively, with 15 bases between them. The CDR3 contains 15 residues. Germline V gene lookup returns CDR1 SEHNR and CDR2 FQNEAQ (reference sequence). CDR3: CASSPQGGRSYEQYF. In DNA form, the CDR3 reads TGTGCCAGCAGCCCCCAAGGGGGTAGATCCTACGAGCAGTACTTC.

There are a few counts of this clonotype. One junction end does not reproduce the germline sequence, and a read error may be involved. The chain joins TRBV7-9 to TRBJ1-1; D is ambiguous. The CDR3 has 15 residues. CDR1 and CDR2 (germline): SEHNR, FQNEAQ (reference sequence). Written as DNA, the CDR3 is TGCGCCAGCAGCCAAGAGGAAGCGGGAAACACTGAAGCTTTCTTT. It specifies CASSQEEAGNTEAFF.